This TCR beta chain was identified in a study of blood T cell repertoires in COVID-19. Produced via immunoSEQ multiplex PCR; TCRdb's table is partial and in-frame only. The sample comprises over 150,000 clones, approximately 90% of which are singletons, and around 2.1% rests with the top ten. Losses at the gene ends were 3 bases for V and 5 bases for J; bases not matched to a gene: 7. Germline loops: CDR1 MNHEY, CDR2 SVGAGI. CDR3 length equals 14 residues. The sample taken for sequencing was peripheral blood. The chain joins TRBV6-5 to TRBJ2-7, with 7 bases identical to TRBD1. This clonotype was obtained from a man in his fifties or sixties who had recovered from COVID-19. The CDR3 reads CASSYDRVADEQYF. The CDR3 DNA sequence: TGTGCCAGCAGTTATGACAGGGTGGCTGACGAGCAGTACTTC.